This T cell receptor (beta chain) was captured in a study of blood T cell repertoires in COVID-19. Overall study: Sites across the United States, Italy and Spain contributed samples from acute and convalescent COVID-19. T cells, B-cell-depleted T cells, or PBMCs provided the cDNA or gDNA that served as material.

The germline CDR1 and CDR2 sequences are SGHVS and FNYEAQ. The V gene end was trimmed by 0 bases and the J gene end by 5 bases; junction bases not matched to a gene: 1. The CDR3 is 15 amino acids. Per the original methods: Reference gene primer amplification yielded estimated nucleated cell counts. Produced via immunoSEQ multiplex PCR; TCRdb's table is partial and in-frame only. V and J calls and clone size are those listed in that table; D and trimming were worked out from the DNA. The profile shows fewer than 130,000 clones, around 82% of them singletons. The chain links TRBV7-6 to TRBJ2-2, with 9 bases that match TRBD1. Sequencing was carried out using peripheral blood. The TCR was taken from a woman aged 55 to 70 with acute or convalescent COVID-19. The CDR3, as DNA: TGTGCCAGCAGCTTAGCGACAGGGGGGACCGGGGAGCTGTTTTTT. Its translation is CASSLATGGTGELFF.